This TCR beta chain was documented in a study of human T cells and chemical hapten exposure (dated by TCRdb to about 2021). With respect to the entire study: For sensitization, 2% DPC in acetone was applied to an approximately 2 cm by approximately 2 cm area of upper inner arm skin. Weekly therapeutic DPC doses were additionally applied to the scalp of patients throughout the approximately 24-week study period. Patch tests used Finn chambers with 0.01% DPC on the upper back, scored after 6 days by International Contact Dermatitis Research Group standards. Most of the patients in the cohort were female, and the cohort covered alopecia areata with under or over 50% scalp involvement, alopecia totalis and alopecia universalis. Libraries were pooled for sequencing, and variation in per-sample TCR yields was attributed mainly to small differences in library volumes within the pool. In alopecia patients, the study followed how the peripheral blood TCR repertoire changed in vivo over primary and secondary sensitization to diphenylcyclopropenone (DPC), a hapten. Blood samples were taken from patients before sensitization (week 0) and then at 2, 6 and about 24 weeks after DPC sensitization. For TCR sequencing, blood came from 25 to 35 alopecia patients at anywhere from one to four time points (pre-sensitization, 2, 6 and 24 weeks). Results the study describes overall, beyond this receptor: After repeated subsampling, the strength of the expansion versus patch-test correlation and the threshold at which it became significant changed. The number of TCRs above 1 in 1000 frequency did not change with DPC sensitization; there was no evidence of global repertoire structure alterations. Because all patients had alopecia, a presumed autoimmune disease, the immune response of the patients might differ from that of healthy individuals. Significantly more large CDR3 similarity clusters were formed by expanded TCRs than by pre-sensitization or healthy control sets, consistent with antigen-driven responses. Patch test score correlated positively with the number of PT1 expanded TCRs, reaching significance at thresholds 8, 16 and 32 but not at 4.

The time point label, as the study defines it: patch test 3, about 24 weeks after DPC sensitization. What the treatment or condition label conveys for this sample: therapeutic diphenylcyclopropenone sensitization with weekly scalp DPC. At each patch-test visit, blood was drawn before the patch test was applied. Eligible patients were aged 18 to 70, diagnosed with alopecia, deemed suitable for DPC therapy, and excluded if pregnant. Total RNA was extracted from unfractionated whole blood collected in Tempus Blood RNA tubes. The method behind the library was RACE. Reads for this sample came from a NextSeq 500. Library preparation attached unique molecular identifiers to individual cDNA molecules for quantitative, reproducible TCR counting. Each blood RNA sample was used to sequence both TCR alpha and TCR beta chains. As for the authors' bioinformatics: Samples had a median of roughly 99,000 TCRs, with a range from 23,224 to 690,600. V, J and CDR3 annotation of the TCR reads was carried out using the Decombinator software suite. For the PS versus PT1 abundance plots, all samples were subsampled to the same number of TCRs (28,000). Expanded TCRs were defined as absent before sensitization and observed at least eight times at the 2-week time point. TCRdb handled the public reads itself, with Q25 trimming in fastp and clone calling in MiXCR, and kept productive beta chains. Each entry is one CDR3 protein sequence, shown with its most common DNA and genes. The V and J calls and clone size come from TCRdb's table, not from the authors' own analysis. Across this sample there are some 110,000 distinct CDR3 sequences, with approximately 36% seen only once. The top ten clones comprise roughly 2.6% of the sample.

Only a few counts were recorded for this clonotype. The antigen it binds to is not known. Per-base qualities were not stored, and no clone one base away is much larger. The sequencing here drew on whole blood, taken in connection with sensitization to the hapten diphenylcyclopropenone (DPC). The TCR sequence derives from a man aged 35-49 years with alopecia areata. Some clones in this sample may be carry-over from other donors' samples.

The CDR3 here reads CSVVPSGQSGQETQYF. The nucleotide sequence reads TGCAGCGTAGTCCCCTCCGGGCAGTCGGGTCAAGAGACCCAGTACTTC. The chain links TRBV29-1 with TRBJ2-5, with no reliable assignment of the D segment. Its CDR3 holds 16 amino acids, cysteine through phenylalanine. Only the CDR3 portion is preserved as DNA: 48 bases, with reading frame beginning at the first base. From the germline V gene, CDR1 is SQVTM and CDR2 is ANQGSEA. V loses 6 bases, J loses 2 bases, and the germline ends lie 22 bases apart.